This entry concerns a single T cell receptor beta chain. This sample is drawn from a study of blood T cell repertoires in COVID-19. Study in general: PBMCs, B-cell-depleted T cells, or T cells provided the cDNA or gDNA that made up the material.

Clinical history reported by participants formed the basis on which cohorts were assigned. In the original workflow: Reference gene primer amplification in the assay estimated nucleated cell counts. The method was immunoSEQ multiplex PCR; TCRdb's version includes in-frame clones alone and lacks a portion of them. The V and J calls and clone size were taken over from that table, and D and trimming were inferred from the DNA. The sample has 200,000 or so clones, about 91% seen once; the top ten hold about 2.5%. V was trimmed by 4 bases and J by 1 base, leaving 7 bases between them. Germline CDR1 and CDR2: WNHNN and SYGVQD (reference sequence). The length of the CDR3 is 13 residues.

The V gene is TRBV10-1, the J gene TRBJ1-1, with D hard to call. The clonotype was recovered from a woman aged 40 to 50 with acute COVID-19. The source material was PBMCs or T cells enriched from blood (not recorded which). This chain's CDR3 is CASSGDENTEAFF. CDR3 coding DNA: TGCGCCAGCAGTGGAGATGAGAACACTGAAGCTTTCTTT.